The clone carrying this TCR beta chain was recorded a few times. V trimming: 6 bases; J trimming: 6 bases; junction bases outside the gene matches: 11. The CDR3 has 15 amino acids. In germline, CDR1 is SGDLS, CDR2 YYNGEE. These data come from a study of blood T cell repertoires in COVID-19. Study-wide context: T cells, B-cell-depleted T cells, or PBMCs supplied cDNA or gDNA.

Here immunoSEQ multiplex PCR was the method, and the copy in TCRdb shows in-frame clones only, minus some. In the table there are around 150,000 clones, around 82% of which are singletons. The Seattle patients joined while their infection was active and were tracked longitudinally afterward. The clonotype was recovered from a woman aged 40 to 50 with COVID-19, enrolled during active disease. The J gene is TRBJ2-5, the V gene TRBV9; 10 nucleotides agree with TRBD2. The sequenced material came from peripheral blood. The CDR3 bases are TGTGCCAGCAACCAAGCGGGAGGGCCTGCGCAGACCCAGTACTTC. This codes for CASNQAGGPAQTQYF.